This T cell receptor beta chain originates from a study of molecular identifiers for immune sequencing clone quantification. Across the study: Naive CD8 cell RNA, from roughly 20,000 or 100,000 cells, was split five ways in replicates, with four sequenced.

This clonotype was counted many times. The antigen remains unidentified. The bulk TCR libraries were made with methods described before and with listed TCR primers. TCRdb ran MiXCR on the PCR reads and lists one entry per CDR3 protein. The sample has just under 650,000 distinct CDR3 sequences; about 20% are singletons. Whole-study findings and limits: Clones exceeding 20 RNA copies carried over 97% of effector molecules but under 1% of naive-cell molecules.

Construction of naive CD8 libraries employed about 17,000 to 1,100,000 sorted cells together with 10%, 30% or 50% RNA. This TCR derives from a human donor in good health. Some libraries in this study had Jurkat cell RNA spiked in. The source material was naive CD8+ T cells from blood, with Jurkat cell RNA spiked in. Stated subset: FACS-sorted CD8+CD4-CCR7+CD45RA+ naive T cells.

The chain's CDR3 is CASSFLVQGRSDIQYF. The CDR3 coding sequence is TGTGCCAGCAGTTTTCTCGTCCAGGGTCGGTCGGACATTCAGTACTTC. The chain uses TRBV12-3 or TRBV12-4 and TRBJ2-4; possible D gene TRBD1, 5 bases. Trimming removed 3 bases at V and 8 bases at J, with 20 bases between. This CDR3 comprises 16 residues.